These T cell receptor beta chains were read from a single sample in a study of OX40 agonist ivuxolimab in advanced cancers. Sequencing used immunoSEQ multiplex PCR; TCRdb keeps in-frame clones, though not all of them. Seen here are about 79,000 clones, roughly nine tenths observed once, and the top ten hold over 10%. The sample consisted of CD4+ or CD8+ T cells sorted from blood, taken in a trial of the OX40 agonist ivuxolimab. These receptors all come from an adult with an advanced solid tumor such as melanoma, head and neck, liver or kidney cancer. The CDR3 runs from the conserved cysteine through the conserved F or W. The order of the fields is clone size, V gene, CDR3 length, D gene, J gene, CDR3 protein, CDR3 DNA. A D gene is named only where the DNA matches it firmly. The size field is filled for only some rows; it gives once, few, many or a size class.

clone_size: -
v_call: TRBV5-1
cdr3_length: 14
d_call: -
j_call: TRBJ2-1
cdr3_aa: CASSLHSQGNEQFF
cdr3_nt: TGCGCCAGCAGCTTGCACTCCCAAGGGAATGAGCAGTTCTTC

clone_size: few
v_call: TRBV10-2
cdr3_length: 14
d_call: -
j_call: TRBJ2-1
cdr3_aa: CASSESHWGNEQFF
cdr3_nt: TGCGCCAGCAGTGAGTCTCATTGGGGGAATGAGCAGTTCTTC

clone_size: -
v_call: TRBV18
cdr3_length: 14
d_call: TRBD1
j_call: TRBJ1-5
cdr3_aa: CASSLDRGNQPQHF
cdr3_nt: TGTGCCAGCTCACTCGACAGGGGCAATCAGCCCCAGCATTTT

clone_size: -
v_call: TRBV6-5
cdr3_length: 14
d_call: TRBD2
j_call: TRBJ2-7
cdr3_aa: CASSRLAGGYEQYF
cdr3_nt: TGTGCCAGCAGCCGACTAGCGGGAGGGTACGAGCAGTACTTC

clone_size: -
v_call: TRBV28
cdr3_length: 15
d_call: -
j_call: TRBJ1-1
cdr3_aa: CASSSNSGPNTEAFF
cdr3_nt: TGTGCCAGCAGTTCAAACTCGGGGCCGAACACTGAAGCTTTCTTT

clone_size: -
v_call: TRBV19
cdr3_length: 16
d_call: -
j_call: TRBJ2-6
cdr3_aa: CASSIDGGSGANVLTF
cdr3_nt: TGTGCCAGTAGTATAGATGGGGGCTCTGGGGCCAACGTCCTGACTTTC

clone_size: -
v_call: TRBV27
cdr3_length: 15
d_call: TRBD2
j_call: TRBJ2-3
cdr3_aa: CASSGLVGGTDTQYF
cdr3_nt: TGTGCCAGCAGTGGACTAGTAGGGGGCACAGATACGCAGTATTTT

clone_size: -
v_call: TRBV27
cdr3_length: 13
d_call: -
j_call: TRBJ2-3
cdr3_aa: CASRTLVADTQYF
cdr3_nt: TGTGCCAGCAGGACCCTTGTAGCAGATACGCAGTATTTT

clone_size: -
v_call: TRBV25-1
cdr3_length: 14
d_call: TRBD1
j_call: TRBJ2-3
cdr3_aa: CASSGTGDTDTQYF
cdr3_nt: TGTGCCAGCAGTGGGACAGGGGACACAGATACGCAGTATTTT

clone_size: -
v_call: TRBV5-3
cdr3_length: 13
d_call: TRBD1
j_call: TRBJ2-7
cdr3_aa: CARSTRQGYEQYF
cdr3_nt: TGTGCCAGAAGCACACGACAGGGGTACGAGCAGTACTTC

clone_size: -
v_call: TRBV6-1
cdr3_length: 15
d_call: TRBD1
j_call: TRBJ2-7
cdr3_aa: CASSEGLGQTYEQYF
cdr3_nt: TGTGCCAGCAGTGAAGGCCTGGGACAGACCTACGAGCAGTACTTC

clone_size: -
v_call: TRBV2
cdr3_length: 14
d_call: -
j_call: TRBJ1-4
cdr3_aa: CASTNKRGTEKLFF
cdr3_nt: TGTGCCAGCACCAATAAGAGGGGGACTGAAAAACTGTTTTTT

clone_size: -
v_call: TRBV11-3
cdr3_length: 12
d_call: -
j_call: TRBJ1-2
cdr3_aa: CASSQREYGYTF
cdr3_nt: TGTGCCAGCAGCCAGAGAGAGTATGGCTACACCTTC

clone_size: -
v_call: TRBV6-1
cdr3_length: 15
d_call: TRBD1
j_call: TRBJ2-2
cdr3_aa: CASSDGTGDTGELFF
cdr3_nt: TGTGCCAGCAGTGACGGGACAGGGGATACCGGGGAGCTGTTTTTT

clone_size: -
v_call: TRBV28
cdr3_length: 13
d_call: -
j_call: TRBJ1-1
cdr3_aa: CASSLQGTTEAFF
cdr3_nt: TGTGCCAGCAGTTTACAGGGGACCACTGAAGCTTTCTTT

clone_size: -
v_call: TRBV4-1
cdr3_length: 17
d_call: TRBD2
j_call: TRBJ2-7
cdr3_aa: CASSQGQTSGSSYEQYF
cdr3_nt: TGCGCCAGCAGCCAGGGCCAGACTAGCGGGAGCTCCTACGAGCAGTACTTC

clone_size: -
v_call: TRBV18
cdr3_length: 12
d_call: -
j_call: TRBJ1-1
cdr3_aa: CASSPRQKEAFF
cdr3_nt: TGTGCCAGCTCACCAAGACAGAAAGAAGCTTTCTTT

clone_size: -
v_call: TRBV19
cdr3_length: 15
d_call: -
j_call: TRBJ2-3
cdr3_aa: CASSMYVRGTDTQYF
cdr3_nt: TGTGCCAGTAGTATGTATGTCAGGGGCACAGATACGCAGTATTTT

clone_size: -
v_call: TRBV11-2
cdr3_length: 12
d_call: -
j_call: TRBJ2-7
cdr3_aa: CASSPHLYEQYF
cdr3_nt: TGTGCCAGCAGCCCCCACCTTTACGAGCAGTACTTC

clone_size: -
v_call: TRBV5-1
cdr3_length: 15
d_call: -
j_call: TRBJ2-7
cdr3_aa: CASSLRTTPTYEQYF
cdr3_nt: TGCGCCAGCAGCTTGAGGACTACTCCAACCTACGAGCAGTACTTC

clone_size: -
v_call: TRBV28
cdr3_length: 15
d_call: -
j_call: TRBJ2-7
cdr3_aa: CATHLGGHTGLEQYF
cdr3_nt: TGTGCCACCCATTTGGGGGGCCATACAGGGTTGGAGCAGTACTTC

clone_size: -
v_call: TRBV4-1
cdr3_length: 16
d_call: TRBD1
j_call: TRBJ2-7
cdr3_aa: CASSQVSTGGWYEQYF
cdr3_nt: TGCGCCAGCAGCCAAGTTTCCACAGGGGGCTGGTACGAGCAGTACTTC

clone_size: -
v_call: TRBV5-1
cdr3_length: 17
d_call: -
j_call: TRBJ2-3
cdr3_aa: CASSLAFGTLSTDTQYF
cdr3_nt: TGCGCCAGCAGCTTGGCCTTCGGGACATTAAGCACAGATACGCAGTATTTT

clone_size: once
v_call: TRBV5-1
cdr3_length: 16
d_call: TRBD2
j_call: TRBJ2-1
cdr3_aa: CASSFKGGSYYNEQFF
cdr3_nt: TGCGCCAGCAGCTTTAAGGGCGGGAGCTACTACAATGAGCAGTTCTTC

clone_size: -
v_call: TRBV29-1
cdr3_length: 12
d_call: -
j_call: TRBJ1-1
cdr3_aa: CSVDTENTEAFF
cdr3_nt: TGCAGCGTTGACACAGAGAACACTGAAGCTTTCTTT

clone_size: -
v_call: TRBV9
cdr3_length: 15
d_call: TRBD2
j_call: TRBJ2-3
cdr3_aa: CASSVEGGSTDTQYF
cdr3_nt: TGTGCCAGCAGCGTAGAGGGAGGGAGCACAGATACGCAGTATTTT

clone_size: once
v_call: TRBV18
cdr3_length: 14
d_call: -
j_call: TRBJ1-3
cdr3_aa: CASSPGETGNTIYF
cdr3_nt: TGTGCCAGCTCACCAGGGGAAACTGGAAACACCATATATTTT

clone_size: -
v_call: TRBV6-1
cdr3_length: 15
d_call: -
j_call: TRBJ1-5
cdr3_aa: CASSPRRGGDQPQHF
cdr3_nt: TGTGCCAGCAGCCCCCGGCGGGGAGGTGATCAGCCCCAGCATTTT

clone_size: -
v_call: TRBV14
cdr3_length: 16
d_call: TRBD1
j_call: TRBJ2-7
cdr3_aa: CASSQEEGQGPYEQYF
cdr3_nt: TGTGCCAGCAGCCAAGAAGAGGGACAGGGGCCCTACGAGCAGTACTTC

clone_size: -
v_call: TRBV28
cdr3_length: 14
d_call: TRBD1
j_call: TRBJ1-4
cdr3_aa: CASSPDRENEKLFF
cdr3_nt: TGTGCCAGCAGTCCGGACAGGGAAAATGAAAAACTGTTTTTT

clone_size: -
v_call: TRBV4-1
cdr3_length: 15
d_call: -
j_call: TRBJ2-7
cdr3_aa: CASSQEIAVTYEQYF
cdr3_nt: TGCGCCAGCAGCCAAGAGATAGCGGTCACCTACGAGCAGTACTTC

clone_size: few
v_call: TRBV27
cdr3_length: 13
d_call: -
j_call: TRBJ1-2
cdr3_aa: CASSSTPGYGYTF
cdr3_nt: TGTGCCAGCAGTTCCACCCCTGGCTATGGCTACACCTTC

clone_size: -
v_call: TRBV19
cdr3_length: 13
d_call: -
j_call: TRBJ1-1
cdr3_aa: CASSPDSGTEAFF
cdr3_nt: TGTGCCAGTAGCCCTGACTCGGGCACTGAAGCTTTCTTT

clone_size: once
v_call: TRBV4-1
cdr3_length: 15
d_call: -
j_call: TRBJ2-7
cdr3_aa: CASSQSYAGTYEQYF
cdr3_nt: TGCGCCAGCAGCCAGTCCTATGCCGGGACCTACGAGCAGTACTTC

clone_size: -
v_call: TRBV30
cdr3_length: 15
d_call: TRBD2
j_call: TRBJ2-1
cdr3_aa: CAWSVLLAGGGERFF
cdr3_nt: TGTGCCTGGAGTGTACTACTAGCGGGAGGCGGTGAGCGGTTCTTC

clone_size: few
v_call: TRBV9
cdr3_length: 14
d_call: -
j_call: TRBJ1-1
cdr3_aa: CASSDQQGNTEAFF
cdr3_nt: TGTGCCAGCAGCGACCAACAGGGGAACACTGAAGCTTTCTTT

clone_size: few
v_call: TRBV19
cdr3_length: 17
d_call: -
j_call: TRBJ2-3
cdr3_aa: CASSIPDWGLGTDTQYF
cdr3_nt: TGTGCCAGTAGTATACCCGACTGGGGGTTGGGCACAGATACGCAGTATTTT

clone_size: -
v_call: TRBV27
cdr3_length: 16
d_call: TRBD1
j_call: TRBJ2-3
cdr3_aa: CASNPPTGGATDTQYF
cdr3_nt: TGTGCCAGCAACCCGCCGACAGGGGGCGCGACAGATACGCAGTATTTT

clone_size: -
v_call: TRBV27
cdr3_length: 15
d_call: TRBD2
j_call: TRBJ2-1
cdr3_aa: CASSLAARIYNEQFF
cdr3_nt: TGTGCCAGCAGTCTAGCGGCCCGGATCTACAATGAGCAGTTCTTC

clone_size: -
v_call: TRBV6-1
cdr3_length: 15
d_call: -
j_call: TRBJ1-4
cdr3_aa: CASSASQGWSFELFF
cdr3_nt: TGTGCCAGCAGTGCCTCACAGGGATGGAGTTTTGAACTGTTTTTT

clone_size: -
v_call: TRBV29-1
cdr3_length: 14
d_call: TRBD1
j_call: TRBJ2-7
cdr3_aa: CSVPSRQGGYEQYF
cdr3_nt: TGCAGCGTTCCTTCGAGACAGGGGGGCTACGAGCAGTACTTC

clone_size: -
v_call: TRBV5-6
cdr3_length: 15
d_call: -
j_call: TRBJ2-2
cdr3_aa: CASSLGPGNTGELFF
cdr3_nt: TGTGCCAGCAGCTTGGGCCCAGGGAACACCGGGGAGCTGTTTTTT

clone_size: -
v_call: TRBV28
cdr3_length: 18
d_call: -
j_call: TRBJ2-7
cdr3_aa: CASSLTFFWGRTSYEQYF
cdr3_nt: TGTGCCAGCAGTTTAACCTTCTTTTGGGGACGGACCTCCTACGAGCAGTACTTC

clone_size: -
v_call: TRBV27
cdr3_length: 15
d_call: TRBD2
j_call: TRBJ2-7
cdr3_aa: CASSLSGLGVREQYF
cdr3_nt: TGTGCCAGCAGTTTATCGGGACTAGGAGTACGCGAGCAGTACTTC

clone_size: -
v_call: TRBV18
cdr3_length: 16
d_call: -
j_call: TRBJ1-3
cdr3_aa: CASSPTPGSRGNTIYF
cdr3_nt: TGTGCCAGCTCACCGACTCCAGGTTCGAGGGGAAACACCATATATTTT

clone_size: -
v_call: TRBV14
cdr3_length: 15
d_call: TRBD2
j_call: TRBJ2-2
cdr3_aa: CASSQVAGATGELFF
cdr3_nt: TGTGCCAGCAGCCAAGTAGCGGGAGCCACCGGGGAGCTGTTTTTT

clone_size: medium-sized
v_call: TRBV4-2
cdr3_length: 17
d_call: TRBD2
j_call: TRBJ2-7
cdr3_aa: CASSQDRGAGGPYEQYF
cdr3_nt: TGTGCCAGCAGCCAAGATCGGGGAGCGGGAGGGCCCTACGAGCAGTACTTC

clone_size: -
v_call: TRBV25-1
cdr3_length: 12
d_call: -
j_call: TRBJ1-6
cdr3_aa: CASSEASEPLHF
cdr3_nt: TGTGCCAGCAGTGAGGCTTCCGAACCCCTCCACTTT